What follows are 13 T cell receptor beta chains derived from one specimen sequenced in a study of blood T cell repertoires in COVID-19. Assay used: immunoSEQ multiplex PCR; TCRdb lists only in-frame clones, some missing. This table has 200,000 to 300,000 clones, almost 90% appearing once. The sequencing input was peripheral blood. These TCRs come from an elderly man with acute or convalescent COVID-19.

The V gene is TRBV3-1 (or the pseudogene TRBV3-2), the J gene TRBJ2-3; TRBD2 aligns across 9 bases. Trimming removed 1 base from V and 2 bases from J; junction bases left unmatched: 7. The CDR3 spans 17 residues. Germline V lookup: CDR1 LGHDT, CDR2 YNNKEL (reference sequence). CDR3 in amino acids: CASSQVGAGGLTDTQYF. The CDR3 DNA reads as TGTGCCAGCAGCCAAGTGGGAGCGGGGGGCCTCACAGATACGCAGTATTTT.

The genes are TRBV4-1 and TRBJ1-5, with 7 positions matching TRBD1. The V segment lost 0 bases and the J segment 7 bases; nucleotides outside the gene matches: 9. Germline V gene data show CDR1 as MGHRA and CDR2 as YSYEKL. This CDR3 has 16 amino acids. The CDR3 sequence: CASSQEVGQGGQPQHF. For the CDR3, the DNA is TGCGCCAGCAGCCAAGAAGTGGGTCAGGGGGGCCAGCCCCAGCATTTT.

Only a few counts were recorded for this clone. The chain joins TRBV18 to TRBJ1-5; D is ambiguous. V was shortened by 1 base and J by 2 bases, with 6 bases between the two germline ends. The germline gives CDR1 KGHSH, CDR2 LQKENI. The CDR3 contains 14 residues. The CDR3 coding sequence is TGTGCCAGCTCACCACAACAAGGCAATCAGCCCCAGCATTTT. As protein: CASSPQQGNQPQHF.

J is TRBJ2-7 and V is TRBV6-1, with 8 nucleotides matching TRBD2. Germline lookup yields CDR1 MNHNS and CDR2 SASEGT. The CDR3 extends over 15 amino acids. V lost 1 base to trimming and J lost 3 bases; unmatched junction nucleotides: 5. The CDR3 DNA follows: TGTGCCAGCAGTGAAGGCAGCGGGAGAGTCTACGAGCAGTACTTC. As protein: CASSEGSGRVYEQYF.

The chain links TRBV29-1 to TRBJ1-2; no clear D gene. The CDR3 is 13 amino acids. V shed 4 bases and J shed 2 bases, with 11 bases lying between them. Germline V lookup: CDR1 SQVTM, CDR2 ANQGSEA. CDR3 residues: CSVGLTPNYGYTF. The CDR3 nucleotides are TGCAGCGTTGGCCTGACACCCAACTATGGCTACACCTTC. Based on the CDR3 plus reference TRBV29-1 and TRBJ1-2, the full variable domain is SAVISQKPSRDICQRGTSLTIQCQVDSQVTMMFWYRQQPGQSLTLIATANQGSEATYESGFVIDKFPISRPNLTFSTLTVSNMSPEDSSIYLCSVGLTPNYGYTFGSGTRLTVV.

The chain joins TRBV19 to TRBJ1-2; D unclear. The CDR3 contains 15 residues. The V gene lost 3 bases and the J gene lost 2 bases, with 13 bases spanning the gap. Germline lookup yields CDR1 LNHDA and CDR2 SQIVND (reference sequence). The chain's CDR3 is CASSMVGPSNYGYTF. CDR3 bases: TGTGCCAGTAGTATGGTGGGCCCTTCGAACTATGGCTACACCTTC.

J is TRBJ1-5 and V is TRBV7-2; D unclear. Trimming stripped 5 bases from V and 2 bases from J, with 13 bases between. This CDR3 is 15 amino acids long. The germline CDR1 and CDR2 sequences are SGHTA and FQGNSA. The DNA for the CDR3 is TGTGCCAGCAGCCCTGATACCAGTCGCAATCAGCCCCAGCATTTT. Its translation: CASSPDTSRNQPQHF.

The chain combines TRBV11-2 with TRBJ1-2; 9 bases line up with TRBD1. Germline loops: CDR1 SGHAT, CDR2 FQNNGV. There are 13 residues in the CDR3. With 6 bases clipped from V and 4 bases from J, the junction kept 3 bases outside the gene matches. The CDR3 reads CASSTGGGYGYTF. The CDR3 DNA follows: TGTGCCAGCAGTACAGGGGGCGGCTATGGCTACACCTTC. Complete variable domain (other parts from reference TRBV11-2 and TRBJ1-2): EAGVAQSPRYKIIEKRQSVAFWCNPISGHATLYWYQQILGQGPKLLIQFQNNGVVDDSQLPKDRFSAERLKGVDSTLKIQPAKLEDSAVYLCASSTGGGYGYTFGSGTRLTVV.

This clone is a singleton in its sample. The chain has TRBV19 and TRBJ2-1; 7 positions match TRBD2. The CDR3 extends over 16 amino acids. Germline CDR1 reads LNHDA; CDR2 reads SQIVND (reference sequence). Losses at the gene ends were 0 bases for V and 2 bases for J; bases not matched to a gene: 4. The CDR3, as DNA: TGTGCCAGTAGTATAGAGGGGACTATCACCTACAATGAGCAGTTCTTC. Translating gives CASSIEGTITYNEQFF.

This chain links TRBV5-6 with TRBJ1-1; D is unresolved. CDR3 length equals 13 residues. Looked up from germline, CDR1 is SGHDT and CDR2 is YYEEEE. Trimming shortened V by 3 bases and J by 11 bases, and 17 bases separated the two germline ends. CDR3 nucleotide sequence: TGTGCCAGCAGCTCGACCTGGCCATCGGAGGCTTTCTTT. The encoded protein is CASSSTWPSEAFF.

In DNA form, the CDR3 reads TGTGCCACCAGGATGGGGCAGGCGGGGTTAAACGAGCAGTACTTC. Translation gives CATRMGQAGLNEQYF. The chain has TRBV15 and TRBJ2-7, with D possibly matching TRBD2 (6 bases). The CDR3 sequence is 15 residues long. V shed 6 bases and J shed 5 bases, with 20 bases lying between them. Germline CDR1 is LNHNV and CDR2 is YYDKDF (reference sequence).

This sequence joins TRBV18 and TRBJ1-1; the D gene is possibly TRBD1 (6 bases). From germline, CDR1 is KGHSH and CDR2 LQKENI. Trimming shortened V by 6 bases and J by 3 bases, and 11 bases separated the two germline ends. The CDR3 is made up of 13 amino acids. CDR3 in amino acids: CASSGQKDTEAFF. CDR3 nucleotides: TGTGCCAGCTCCGGACAGAAGGACACTGAAGCTTTCTTT.

DNA of the CDR3: TGTGCCAGAAGCCCTTCGGGAGGACGCAATAACCAGCCCCAGCATTTT. This gives the protein CARSPSGGRNNQPQHF. This sequence joins TRBV5-3 and TRBJ1-5; no firm D call. TRBV5-3 is designated an ORF whose function remains uncertain. CDR3 length: 16 residues. Trimming removed 4 bases at V and 7 bases at J, with 21 bases between.